This is a list of T cell receptor beta chains from one sample in a study of T cell responses to AZD1222 COVID-19 vaccine. Libraries were prepared by immunoSEQ multiplex PCR; TCRdb keeps only in-frame clonotypes and omits some of them. Counted here are over 130,000 clones, about 91% occurring once; the ten biggest clones make up around 3.3%. Sequenced here: peripheral blood, sampled on day 0 of AZD1222 vaccination. The receptors stem from an adult in good health. Both conserved end residues are part of each CDR3. Each record gives: D gene, clone size, V gene, J gene, CDR3 DNA, CDR3 protein. A D gene is named only where the DNA matches it firmly. Size values are once, few and many counts, or a class for expanded clones, and some rows have none.

D: -
size: -
V: TRBV6-2/TRBV6-3
J: TRBJ1-1
DNA: TGTGCCAGCAGTTACTCTGGCCGGAACACTGAAGCTTTCTTT
CDR3: CASSYSGRNTEAFF

D: -
size: -
V: TRBV6-6
J: TRBJ1-2
DNA: TGTGCCACCCAAGTCTCCAACTATGGCTACACCTTC
CDR3: CATQVSNYGYTF

D: -
size: -
V: TRBV18
J: TRBJ1-5
DNA: TGTGCCAGCTCACCACTAGGGGGTGTAGATCAGCCCCAGCATTTT
CDR3: CASSPLGGVDQPQHF

D: -
size: -
V: TRBV3-1/TRBV3-2
J: TRBJ2-3
DNA: TGTGCCAGCAGCCAAGGATGGGCAGAGAGCACAGATACGCAGTATTTT
CDR3: CASSQGWAESTDTQYF

D: TRBD1
size: few
V: TRBV9
J: TRBJ2-2
DNA: TGTGCCAGCAGCGAACAGGGGGCTGGGACCGGGGAGCTGTTTTTT
CDR3: CASSEQGAGTGELFF

D: TRBD1
size: -
V: TRBV28
J: TRBJ1-1
DNA: TGTGCCAGCAGTCCCCCCGGGGGACAGCGAGACGAAGCTTTCTTT
CDR3: CASSPPGGQRDEAFF

D: -
size: -
V: TRBV6-5
J: TRBJ1-4
DNA: TGTGCCAGCACCGGAGGGGGGCCGGGGGAAAAACTGTTTTTT
CDR3: CASTGGGPGEKLFF

D: -
size: -
V: TRBV18
J: TRBJ1-4
DNA: TGTGCCAGCTCACCGGGACTGGGGAATGAAAAACTGTTTTTT
CDR3: CASSPGLGNEKLFF

D: -
size: -
V: TRBV12-5
J: TRBJ2-2
DNA: TGTGCTAGTGGTTTGGCCAGGGGTGCCGGGGAGCTGTTTTTT
CDR3: CASGLARGAGELFF

D: TRBD1
size: -
V: TRBV28
J: TRBJ2-5
DNA: TGTGCCAGCAGTTCCCGACGACAGGGACGAAGAGAGACCCAGTACTTC
CDR3: CASSSRRQGRRETQYF

D: -
size: -
V: TRBV7-2
J: TRBJ1-1
DNA: TGTGCCAGCAGCTTAGACAGGAACACTGAAGCTTTCTTT
CDR3: CASSLDRNTEAFF

D: TRBD2
size: -
V: TRBV15
J: TRBJ2-2
DNA: TGTGCCACCAGGGCGGGGGGATGGGACACCGGGGAGCTGTTTTTT
CDR3: CATRAGGWDTGELFF

D: TRBD1
size: -
V: TRBV7-2
J: TRBJ2-3
DNA: TGTGCCAGCGGATCAGGGGGCGCGGGAGATACGCAGTATTTT
CDR3: CASGSGGAGDTQYF

D: -
size: -
V: TRBV9
J: TRBJ1-6
DNA: TGTGCCAGCAGTTACAGGGAGACGCGACCAGCAATTAATTCACCCCTCCACTTT
CDR3: CASSYRETRPAINSPLHF

D: TRBD1
size: -
V: TRBV27
J: TRBJ1-1
DNA: TGTGCCAGCAGTTCCGGGACAGCCATGAACACTGAAGCTTTCTTT
CDR3: CASSSGTAMNTEAFF

D: TRBD1
size: -
V: TRBV5-5
J: TRBJ2-5
DNA: TGTGCCAGCAGCCGGACAGGGACCCATCTCGAGACCCAGTACTTC
CDR3: CASSRTGTHLETQYF

D: -
size: few
V: TRBV10-2
J: TRBJ1-2
DNA: TGCGCCAGCAGTGAGGGGGGGTTTGGCTATGGCTACACCTTC
CDR3: CASSEGGFGYGYTF

D: TRBD2
size: -
V: TRBV6-5
J: TRBJ2-5
DNA: TGTGCCAGCAGCAAAGGACTAGCGGGGAAAGAGACCCAGTACTTC
CDR3: CASSKGLAGKETQYF

D: -
size: few
V: TRBV4-1
J: TRBJ1-2
DNA: TGCGCCAGCAGCCAAGGGGCGGTTGACGGGTATGGCTACACCTTC
CDR3: CASSQGAVDGYGYTF

D: -
size: -
V: TRBV12-3/TRBV12-4
J: TRBJ1-1
DNA: TGTGCCACGAGGACGTCGGGGGCCACTGAAGCTTTCTTT
CDR3: CATRTSGATEAFF

D: -
size: -
V: TRBV2
J: TRBJ2-3
DNA: TGTGCCAGCAGGACAGGAGATAACACAGATACGCAGTATTTT
CDR3: CASRTGDNTDTQYF

D: -
size: -
V: TRBV30
J: TRBJ2-1
DNA: TGTGCCTGGAGTGACGTAGGTGAGCAGTTCTTC
CDR3: CAWSDVGEQFF

D: -
size: once
V: TRBV29-1
J: TRBJ2-4
DNA: TGCAGCGGTCTTGGGGGAGCCAAAAACATTCAGTACTTC
CDR3: CSGLGGAKNIQYF

D: TRBD2
size: -
V: TRBV28
J: TRBJ2-2
DNA: TGTGCCAGCGGTGGACTAGTTGACACCGGGGAGCTGTTTTTT
CDR3: CASGGLVDTGELFF

D: -
size: once
V: TRBV6-5
J: TRBJ2-1
DNA: TGTGCCAGCAGCCGGGACATCAGTTCCTACAATGAGCAGTTCTTC
CDR3: CASSRDISSYNEQFF

D: TRBD1
size: -
V: TRBV5-1
J: TRBJ1-2
DNA: TGCGCCAGCAGCCCGGGACAGGGGGCCTTAGTGCGAGGCTACACCTTC
CDR3: CASSPGQGALVRGYTF

D: TRBD2
size: -
V: TRBV9
J: TRBJ2-1
DNA: TGTGCCAGCAGCGTAGGTGTAGCGGGGGCCCCCTACAATGAGCAGTTCTTC
CDR3: CASSVGVAGAPYNEQFF

D: -
size: -
V: TRBV28
J: TRBJ2-7
DNA: TGTGCCAGCAGACGGGGCATTACCTACGAGCAGTACTTC
CDR3: CASRRGITYEQYF

D: -
size: -
V: TRBV21-1
J: TRBJ1-2
DNA: TGTGCCAGCAGCCCTCAGGGCTACACCTTC
CDR3: CASSPQGYTF

D: -
size: -
V: TRBV21-1
J: TRBJ2-2
DNA: TGTGCCAGCAGCAAATGGGCGGGAGGGCCTATCACCGGGGAGCTGTTTTTT
CDR3: CASSKWAGGPITGELFF

D: -
size: -
V: TRBV2
J: TRBJ1-4
DNA: TGTGCCACCACTTTAACTGAAAAACTGTTTTTT
CDR3: CATTLTEKLFF

D: -
size: -
V: TRBV4-1
J: TRBJ1-6
DNA: TGCGCCAGCAGCCAAGGGGCGTATAATTCACCCCTCCACTTT
CDR3: CASSQGAYNSPLHF

D: -
size: few
V: TRBV5-4
J: TRBJ1-1
DNA: TGTGCCAGCAGCTACGGCACTGAAGCTTTCTTT
CDR3: CASSYGTEAFF

D: -
size: once
V: TRBV28
J: TRBJ1-6
DNA: TGTGCCAGCAGGATGGGGAATTCACCCCTCCACTTT
CDR3: CASRMGNSPLHF

D: -
size: once
V: TRBV20-1
J: TRBJ2-7
DNA: TGCAGTGCTAGTCGAGGTCGTGGGAGCTCCTACGAGCAGTACTTC
CDR3: CSASRGRGSSYEQYF

D: TRBD1
size: -
V: TRBV6-5
J: TRBJ1-6
DNA: TGTGCCAGCAGCCCCCCGGGACAGGTTAATTCACCCCTCCACTTT
CDR3: CASSPPGQVNSPLHF

D: -
size: -
V: TRBV3-1/TRBV3-2
J: TRBJ1-6
DNA: TGTGCCAGCAGCCATCCCACAGGGACCCTCCACTTT
CDR3: CASSHPTGTLHF

D: -
size: -
V: TRBV19
J: TRBJ2-5
DNA: TGTGCCAGTAGTATTGGGGCGGAGCGGGCCGGGGAGACCCAGTACTTC
CDR3: CASSIGAERAGETQYF

D: TRBD2
size: few
V: TRBV15
J: TRBJ2-1
DNA: TGTGCCACCAGCGTCGGACTAGTTCGGAATGAGCAGTTCTTC
CDR3: CATSVGLVRNEQFF

D: TRBD1
size: -
V: TRBV30
J: TRBJ2-7
DNA: TGTGCCTGGAGTCCGGGACAGGGGGCTTGGGAGCAGTACTTC
CDR3: CAWSPGQGAWEQYF

D: -
size: once
V: TRBV5-1
J: TRBJ2-2
DNA: TGCGCCAGCAGTCGGGACACCTCGATCACCGGGGAGCTGTTTTTT
CDR3: CASSRDTSITGELFF

D: -
size: many
V: TRBV10-3
J: TRBJ1-2
DNA: TGTGCCATCAGTGAGTCGGCAGGGTATGGCTACACCTTC
CDR3: CAISESAGYGYTF

D: TRBD2
size: -
V: TRBV19
J: TRBJ2-2
DNA: TGTGCCAGTAGTGTACTAGCGGGAGGAATCGGGGAGCTGTTTTTT
CDR3: CASSVLAGGIGELFF

D: -
size: few
V: TRBV19
J: TRBJ1-2
DNA: TGTGCCAGTAGTATAGGGGAGAGCTATGGCTACACCTTC
CDR3: CASSIGESYGYTF

D: -
size: once
V: TRBV19
J: TRBJ2-7
DNA: TGTGCCAGTAGTATCCGGGGGACGGACTCCTACGAGCAGTACTTC
CDR3: CASSIRGTDSYEQYF

D: -
size: -
V: TRBV19
J: TRBJ2-7
DNA: TGTGCCAGTAGTATAAGAGTGAGGGGATACGAGCAGTACTTC
CDR3: CASSIRVRGYEQYF

D: -
size: -
V: TRBV6-5
J: TRBJ1-4
DNA: TGTGCCAGCAGCTCCTTCGGGGGAGATATAGAAAAACTGTTTTTT
CDR3: CASSSFGGDIEKLFF

D: -
size: -
V: TRBV15
J: TRBJ2-7
DNA: TGTGCCACCAGCAGTGGTCGAGGCTACGAGCAGTACTTC
CDR3: CATSSGRGYEQYF

D: -
size: -
V: TRBV19
J: TRBJ1-1
DNA: TGTGCCAGTAGTCCGCCGGGGCCTGAAGCTTTCTTT
CDR3: CASSPPGPEAFF

D: -
size: -
V: TRBV27
J: TRBJ2-1
DNA: TGTGCCAGCAGGCGAGCCCGGGACACCGGCCGCGGTGAGCAGTTCTTC
CDR3: CASRRARDTGRGEQFF